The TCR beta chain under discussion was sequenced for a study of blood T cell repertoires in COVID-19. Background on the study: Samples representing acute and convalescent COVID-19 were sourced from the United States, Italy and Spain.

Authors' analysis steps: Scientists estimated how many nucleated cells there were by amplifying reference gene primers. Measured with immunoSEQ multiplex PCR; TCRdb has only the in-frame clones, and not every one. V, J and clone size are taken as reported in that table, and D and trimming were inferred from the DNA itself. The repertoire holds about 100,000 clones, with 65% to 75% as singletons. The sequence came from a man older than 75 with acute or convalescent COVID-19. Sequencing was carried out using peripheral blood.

The CDR3 DNA is TGTGCCAGCAGCCTAAGGGGCTACGAGCAGTACTTC. The encoded protein is CASSLRGYEQYF. The chain carries TRBV7-2 and TRBJ2-7; possibly TRBD1 for D (5 bases). Between the trimmed V and J ends, which lost 5 bases and 3 bases, there was a span of 8 bases. CDR3 length: 12 residues. Germline CDR1 SGHTA, CDR2 FQGNSA.